These 23 T cell receptor beta chains came from one sample sequenced in a study of graft-versus-host responses after intestinal transplantation. The protocol was immunoSEQ multiplex PCR, while the TCRdb copy is restricted to in-frame clones and leaves out a portion. The table shows about 39,000 clones, with more than 90% occurring only once. No antigen has been identified for these receptors. The sequenced sample was unstimulated CD8+ T cells sorted from spleen or lymph node cells, obtained before transplant. Receptors were obtained from a human donor who was the organ donor for an intestinal transplant.

The chain links TRBV10-1 to TRBJ2-7, with a tentative D call TRBD1 (7 bases). The CDR3 covers 13 residues. Trimming shortened V by 1 base and J by 6 bases, and 10 bases separated the two germline ends. CDR1 is WNHNN and CDR2 is SYGVQD in the germline V gene (reference sequence). This CDR3 is CASSEYRGGEQYF. In DNA form, the CDR3 reads TGCGCCAGCAGTGAGTACAGGGGAGGCGAGCAGTACTTC.

The V call is TRBV4-1, the J call TRBJ1-1, with D possibly matching TRBD1 (5 bases). The CDR3 spans 16 residues. From germline, CDR1 is MGHRA and CDR2 YSYEKL. V dropped 4 bases and J dropped 0 bases, with 15 bases sitting between them. This CDR3 reads CASSPFSGGVNTEAFF. In DNA form, the CDR3 reads TGCGCCAGCAGCCCCTTCAGCGGGGGGGTGAACACTGAAGCTTTCTTT.

The rearrangement uses TRBV19 and TRBJ1-5, with no clear D. CDR3 size: 20 residues. V lost 2 bases to trimming and J lost 0 bases, with 23 bases between them. Germline loops: CDR1 LNHDA, CDR2 SQIVND (reference sequence). The CDR3 DNA follows: TGTGCCAGTAGTATAAGGTCTGAGGCGAACCTCCTGCCTAGCAATCAGCCCCAGCATTTT. The encoded protein is CASSIRSEANLLPSNQPQHF.

V is TRBV5-4 and J is TRBJ2-6; TRBD2 matches 14 bases. Germline CDR1 reads SGHNT; CDR2 reads YYREEE (reference sequence). V was pared by 2 bases and J by 3 bases, with 10 bases of the junction left unmatched. The CDR3 is 20 amino acids. CDR3 region: CASSFGTSGGPVSGANVLTF. The CDR3 DNA sequence: TGTGCCAGCAGCTTTGGGACTAGCGGGGGACCCGTGAGTGGGGCCAACGTCCTGACTTTC.

The V gene is TRBV4-3, the J gene TRBJ2-1; the match to TRBD2 covers 8 bases. J was trimmed by 3 bases and V by 0 bases; bases with no gene match: 4. The CDR3 is 16 amino acids. Germline V gene data show CDR1 as LGHNA and CDR2 as YSLEER. The CDR3 nucleotides are TGCGCCAGCAGCCAAGACGGGGGGGCCGTCTACAATGAGCAGTTCTTC. Protein: CASSQDGGAVYNEQFF.

The V call is TRBV13, the J call TRBJ1-1; maybe TRBD1 (6 bases). The CDR3 sequence is 13 residues long. Germline lookup yields CDR1 PRHDT and CDR2 FYEKMQ (reference sequence). Trimming took off 5 bases at V and 4 bases at J, with 11 bases between the two ends. CDR3 region: CASSAEGGTEAFF. CDR3 bases: TGTGCCAGCAGCGCAGAAGGGGGCACTGAAGCTTTCTTT. The full variable domain, in which reference TRBV13 and TRBJ1-1 provide the parts outside the CDR3, is AAGVIQSPRHLIKEKRETATLKCYPIPRHDTVYWYQQGPGQDPQFLISFYEKMQSDKGSIPDRFSAQQFSDYHSELNMSSLELGDSALYFCASSAEGGTEAFFGQGTRLTVV.

The CDR3 DNA reads TGCAGCTTTGCCGGGACAGGGACCAATGAGCAGTTCTTC. It translates to CSFAGTGTNEQFF. The chain combines TRBV29-1 with TRBJ2-1, with 9 bases aligning to TRBD1. From germline, CDR1 is SQVTM and CDR2 ANQGSEA. J lost 6 bases, V lost 8 bases, and 8 bases had no gene match. The CDR3 is 13 residues long.

This chain connects TRBV4-1 to TRBJ2-3; 15 bases line up with TRBD2. Looked up from germline, CDR1 is MGHRA and CDR2 is YSYEKL. V trimming: 5 bases; J trimming: 2 bases; junction bases outside the gene matches: 2. The CDR3 has 16 amino acids. The CDR3: CASSGLAGGDTDTQYF. The CDR3 DNA reads TGCGCCAGCAGCGGACTAGCGGGGGGGGACACAGATACGCAGTATTTT.

This chain uses TRBV5-6 with TRBJ1-1; D not certain. The CDR3 has 13 residues. V was trimmed by 4 bases and J by 0 bases, leaving 7 bases between them. Germline lookup yields CDR1 SGHDT and CDR2 YYEEEE. The CDR3 DNA follows: TGTGCCAGCAGCCCGAGCTTGAACACTGAAGCTTTCTTT. Its protein product is CASSPSLNTEAFF. The full variable domain, its missing parts supplied by reference TRBV5-6 and TRBJ1-1, is DAGVTQSPTHLIKTRGQQVTLRCSPKSGHDTVSWYQQALGQGPQFIFQYYEEEERQRGNFPDRFSGHQFPNYSSELNVNALLLGDSALYLCASSPSLNTEAFFGQGTRLTVV.

This clone has just one count. The rearrangement links TRBV6-5 to TRBJ2-1; 9 positions match TRBD2. V lost 2 bases to trimming and J lost 4 bases; unmatched junction nucleotides: 3. Germline values: CDR1 MNHEY, CDR2 SVGAGI. This CDR3 region has 15 residues. The CDR3 sequence: CASSYGLAGYNEQFF. The CDR3 DNA reads as TGTGCCAGCAGTTACGGCCTAGCGGGGTACAATGAGCAGTTCTTC.

J is TRBJ2-7 and V is TRBV30, with D perhaps matching TRBD2 (5 bases). Germline lookup yields CDR1 GTSNPN and CDR2 SVGIG (reference sequence). The CDR3 totals 12 residues. V was cut by 1 base and J by 1 base, with 5 bases left in between. CDR3 bases: TGTGCCTGGAGTGCGGGGTCCTACGAGCAGTACTTC. This sequence encodes CAWSAGSYEQYF.

The chain couples TRBV27 to TRBJ1-2, with a possible D match to TRBD1 (5 bases). The germline gives CDR1 MNHEY, CDR2 SMNVEV (reference sequence). This CDR3 region has 16 residues. Trimming removed 3 bases from V and 0 bases from J, with 14 bases in between. For the CDR3, the DNA is TGTGCCAGCAGTTTCCCTCCAGGGTTAGCTAACTATGGCTACACCTTC. Its translation: CASSFPPGLANYGYTF.

This rearrangement joins TRBV27 to TRBJ1-1; D might be TRBD1 (5 bases). The CDR3 has 14 residues. The V end lost 5 bases, the J end lost 11 bases, and 21 bases lay between the germline ends. CDR1 is MNHEY, CDR2 SMNVEV, per germline (reference sequence). CDR3 DNA sequence: TGTGCCAGCAGTCCCGTGAGGGGCCTGGAAACGGCTTTCTTT. It translates to CASSPVRGLETAFF.

This clone occurred once. The chain uses TRBV7-7 and TRBJ2-7; D gene ambiguous. CDR3 length equals 13 residues. Germline lookup yields CDR1 SSHAT and CDR2 FNYEAQ (reference sequence). V was shortened by 4 bases and J by 4 bases, with 11 bases between the two germline ends. DNA of the CDR3: TGTGCCAGCAGCTCATTCCCCGGGTACGAGCAGTACTTC. Translation gives CASSSFPGYEQYF.

The chain carries TRBV19 and TRBJ1-1; 10 positions agree with TRBD1. V dropped 3 bases and J dropped 4; count of bases not matched to a gene: 5. Germline V CDR1 and CDR2: LNHDA, SQIVND (reference sequence). The CDR3 is made up of 15 amino acids. Here the CDR3 DNA reads TGTGCCAGTAGTATGGGACAGGGGATAGGCACTGAAGCTTTCTTT. This gives the protein CASSMGQGIGTEAFF. The full variable domain, completed using reference TRBV19 and TRBJ1-1, is DGGITQSPKYLFRKEGQNVTLSCEQNLNHDAMYWYRQDPGQGLRLIYYSQIVNDFQKGDIAEGYSVSREKKESFPLTVTSAQKNPTAFYLCASSMGQGIGTEAFFGQGTRLTVV.

The genes are TRBV21-1 and TRBJ2-1; the DNA was not used to check the table's D call, TRBD1. TRBV21-1 is given as a pseudogene. The CDR3 covers 18 residues. The CDR3 sequence is CASSKISDREEGYNEQFF. In nucleotides, the CDR3 is TGTGCCAGCAGCAAAATCTCGGACAGGGAAGAGGGGTACAATGAGCAGTTCTTC.

V gene TRBV7-9 combines with J gene TRBJ2-3; D remains unclear. Germline loops: CDR1 SEHNR, CDR2 FQNEAQ (reference sequence). Trimming removed 2 bases at V and 4 bases at J, with 7 bases between. The CDR3 is made up of 13 amino acids. CDR3 coding DNA: TGTGCCAGCAGCTTATCCGAATCAGATACGCAGTATTTT. It is translated as CASSLSESDTQYF.

The V and J genes are TRBV28 and TRBJ1-1, with TRBD1 matching over 9 bases. Germline CDR1 MDHEN, CDR2 SYDVKM. This CDR3 is built from 15 residues. Germline trimming cut 5 bases from V and 3 bases from J; bases unmatched to any gene: 7. In DNA, the CDR3 is TGTGCCAGCAGTCGGCCGGGACAGGGTGACACTGAAGCTTTCTTT. This encodes CASSRPGQGDTEAFF.

The V and J genes are TRBV27 and TRBJ2-1, with 13 positions matching TRBD2. The trim removed 2 bases at V and 9 bases at J, leaving 7 bases unmatched. Looked up from germline, CDR1 is MNHEY and CDR2 is SMNVEV (reference sequence). The CDR3 is 16 residues long. The CDR3 DNA reads as TGTGCCAGCAGTTTACTACTAGCGGGGGGGCCGGGTGAGCAGTTCTTC. This codes for CASSLLLAGGPGEQFF.

This chain connects TRBV2 to TRBJ2-7; 12 nucleotides line up with TRBD2. The length of the CDR3 is 19 residues. V lost 0 bases and J lost 0; bases outside the gene matches: 9. CDR1 is SNHLY and CDR2 is FYNNEI in the germline V gene. The CDR3 DNA reads as TGTGCCAGCAGTGAAGCGCGACTAGCGGGGGCCGGGTTCTCCTACGAGCAGTACTTC. Translation gives CASSEARLAGAGFSYEQYF.

The V and J genes are TRBV27 and TRBJ2-7, with a tentative D call TRBD1 (6 bases). This CDR3 is built from 16 residues. V was pared by 5 bases and J by 2 bases, with 19 bases between. Looked up from germline, CDR1 is MNHEY and CDR2 is SMNVEV (reference sequence). CDR3 nucleotides: TGTGCCAGCAGTCCGCTGGACAGTGACGACCCCTACGAGCAGTACTTC. It yields the protein CASSPLDSDDPYEQYF.

The chain joins TRBV5-4 to TRBJ2-2; 8 bases fit TRBD1. J was trimmed by 3 bases and V by 0 bases; bases with no gene match: 13. Germline V lookup: CDR1 SGHNT, CDR2 YYREEE (reference sequence). This CDR3 spans 19 amino acids. The CDR3 DNA reads as TGTGCCAGCAGCTTGGCCCCAGGACAGGGTTATGTCGACACCGGGGAGCTGTTTTTT. This encodes CASSLAPGQGYVDTGELFF.

The J gene is TRBJ1-1, the V gene TRBV7-9; D possibly corresponds to TRBD1 (6 bases). Trimming removed 5 bases at V and 4 bases at J, with 14 bases between. This CDR3 is built from 14 residues. CDR1 is SEHNR and CDR2 is FQNEAQ in the germline V gene (reference sequence). DNA of the CDR3: TGTGCCAGCAGCGCGGCGGGACACTTCACTGAAGCTTTCTTT. Translated: CASSAAGHFTEAFF.